The present T cell receptor beta chain was sequenced within a study of cytomegalovirus exposure and HLA in healthy donors. Study outcomes and limitations: In the analysis, some V segments, TRBV6-2 and TRBV6-3 included, were excluded as indistinguishable.

Germline V gene data show CDR1 as ENHRY and CDR2 as SYGVKD. Trimming pared 6 bases from V and 0 bases from J, leaving 11 bases between. The CDR3 is made up of 15 amino acids. Comment on this clone: Its antigen is unknown.

The PCR made use of 60 Vbeta and 13 Jbeta primers. Here immunoSEQ multiplex PCR was the method, and the copy in TCRdb shows in-frame clones only, minus some. The table includes approximately 170,000 clones, around 78% detected once. The V call is TRBV10-3, the J call TRBJ1-4; D gene uncertain. Sequenced: PBMCs. The clonotype was recovered from a man between 35 and 55 years old in good health and CMV-seronegative. The CDR3 region is CAIRSSGTTNEKLFF. DNA of the CDR3: TGTGCCATCAGGTCCTCCGGGACAACTAATGAAAAACTGTTTTTT.